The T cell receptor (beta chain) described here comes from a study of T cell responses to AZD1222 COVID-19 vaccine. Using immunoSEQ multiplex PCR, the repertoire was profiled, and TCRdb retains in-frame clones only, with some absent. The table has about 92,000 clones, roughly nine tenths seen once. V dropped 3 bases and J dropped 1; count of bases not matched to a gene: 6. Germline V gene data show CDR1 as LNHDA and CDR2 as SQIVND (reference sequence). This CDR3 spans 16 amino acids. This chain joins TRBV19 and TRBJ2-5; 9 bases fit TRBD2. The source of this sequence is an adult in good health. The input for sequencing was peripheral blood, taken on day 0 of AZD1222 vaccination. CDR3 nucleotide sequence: TGTGCCAGTAGTATGGGTAGCGGGAGATTCCAAGAGACCCAGTACTTC. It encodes CASSMGSGRFQETQYF.